One and the same sample provided the 14 T cell receptor beta chains below, sequenced in a study of T cell repertoires in cytomegalovirus infection. TCRdb recomputed calls from the reads with MiXCR, one row per CDR3 protein. The sample holds about 230,000 distinct CDR3 sequences, 20% to 25% seen once. The source material was CD8+ T cells from PBMCs. The receptors were sampled from a human donor in good health (CMV status not recorded). Some clones in this sample may be carry-over from other donors' samples.

This clonotype was detected a few times. V and J are TRBV4-1 and TRBJ2-5; TRBD1 aligns across 7 bases. The CDR3 runs to 15 residues. CDR1 is MGHRA, CDR2 YSYEKL, per germline. V was clipped by 1 base and J by 3 bases; unmatched bases: 5. The CDR3 nucleotides read TGCGCCAGCAGCCAAGCGGGACAGCCGGAAGAGACCCAGTACTTC. This gives the protein CASSQAGQPEETQYF.

The rearrangement uses TRBV12-3 or TRBV12-4 and TRBJ2-3, with D perhaps TRBD1 (5 bases). The CDR3 contains 14 residues. The V and J ends lost 1 base and 5 bases respectively, with 10 bases between them. The CDR3 DNA reads TGTGCCAGCAGTTTAGAGACAGCGCAAGATACGCAGTATTTT. It codes for CASSLETAQDTQYF.

The chain couples TRBV6-2 or TRBV6-3 to TRBJ1-1; possibly TRBD1 for D (6 bases). Germline-derived CDR1 and CDR2 are MNHEY and SVGEGT. The CDR3 length is 14 residues. V dropped 7 bases and J dropped 5 bases, with 17 bases sitting between them. The CDR3 is CASTLGGWRTEAFF. In nucleotides, the CDR3 is TGTGCCAGCACCTTGGGGGGCTGGAGGACTGAAGCTTTCTTT.

In its sample, this clonotype was seen many times. V and J are TRBV28 and TRBJ2-3, with D tentatively TRBD1 (6 bases). V was pared by 8 bases and J by 6 bases, with 15 bases between. Per germline, CDR1 MDHEN and CDR2 SYDVKM. CDR3 length: 13 residues. The CDR3 reads CASSHLQGDTQYF. The DNA for the CDR3 is TGTGCCAGCTCACACCTCCAGGGGGATACGCAGTATTTT. Variable domain in full (rest from reference TRBV28 and TRBJ2-3): DVKVTQSSRYLVKRTGEKVFLECVQDMDHENMFWYRQDPGLGLRLIYFSYDVKMKEKGDIPEGYSVSREKKERFSLILESASTNQTSMYLCASSHLQGDTQYFGPGTRLTVL.

This clonotype was observed a handful of times. The V call is TRBV24-1, the J call TRBJ1-1; 10 nucleotides align to TRBD1. V was clipped by 4 bases and J by 3 bases; unmatched bases: 4. CDR1 is KGHDR, CDR2 SFDVKD, per germline. There are 15 residues in the CDR3. DNA of the CDR3: TGTGCCACCAGTGACGGGACAGGGGAGCACACTGAAGCTTTCTTT. Translation: CATSDGTGEHTEAFF.

This clonotype was detected only a few times. The chain joins TRBV28 to TRBJ1-4; the D gene is possibly TRBD1 (5 bases). CDR1 is MDHEN and CDR2 is SYDVKM in the germline V gene. V shed 6 bases and J shed 4 bases, with 15 bases lying between them. The CDR3 length is 15 residues. CDR3 nucleotide sequence: TGTGCCAGCAGCGGGGCCCCTCCGATTAATGAAAAACTGTTTTTT. Translated, it gives CASSGAPPINEKLFF.

The genes are TRBV7-6 and TRBJ2-7; a possible D gene is TRBD1 (6 bases). The CDR3 covers 13 residues. Germline lookup yields CDR1 SGHVS and CDR2 FNYEAQ. Trimming removed 5 bases from V and 2 bases from J, with 10 bases in between. CDR3: CASSTGSTYEQYF. The CDR3 DNA reads as TGTGCCAGCAGCACAGGGTCCACCTACGAGCAGTACTTC.

This rearrangement joins TRBV19 to TRBJ1-5; 11 bases are shared with TRBD1. CDR3 length: 18 residues. Trimming at V came to 10 bases and at J to 2 bases, leaving 16 bases not matched to a gene. Germline values: CDR1 LNHDA, CDR2 SQIVND (reference sequence). The CDR3 sequence: CANNRGQGDIYGNQPQHF. CDR3 nucleotide sequence: TGTGCCAACAATAGGGGACAGGGGGATATATATGGCAATCAGCCCCAGCATTTT.

At least ten counts were recorded for this clonotype. V and J are TRBV7-6 and TRBJ1-1, with TRBD1 matching over 8 bases. V dropped 5 bases and J dropped 1; count of bases not matched to a gene: 3. This CDR3 contains 14 residues. Germline V gene sequence: CDR1 SGHVS, CDR2 FNYEAQ. The chain's CDR3 is CASSAGTGNTEAFF. The DNA of the CDR3 is TGTGCCAGCAGCGCGGGGACAGGGAACACTGAAGCTTTCTTT.

The V and J genes are TRBV29-1 and TRBJ2-3, with D possibly matching TRBD1 (5 bases). The germline CDR1 and CDR2 sequences are SQVTM and ANQGSEA. V was clipped by 6 bases and J by 7 bases, with 20 bases between them. This CDR3 contains 14 residues. The CDR3 sequence is CSVPEEAGLNTQYF. Written as DNA, the CDR3 is TGCAGCGTGCCTGAAGAGGCAGGGCTGAATACGCAGTATTTT.

Many counts were recorded for this clonotype. This chain connects TRBV7-8 to TRBJ1-6; no firm D call. The germline V gene has CDR1 SGHVS and CDR2 FQNEAQ. This CDR3 has 15 amino acids. The V gene lost 1 base and the J gene lost 7 bases, with 11 bases spanning the gap. CDR3 sequence (DNA): TGTGCCAGCAGCTTAGGCAACGGGGTCAATTCACCCCTCCACTTT. Its protein product is CASSLGNGVNSPLHF.

This clonotype was detected a few times. The chain joins TRBV6-2 or TRBV6-3 to TRBJ2-7; D remains unclear. Germline V gene sequence: CDR1 MNHEY, CDR2 SVGEGT. Deletions cut 5 bases from V and 0 bases from J, with 17 bases between. The CDR3 runs 16 residues. CDR3 sequence reads: CASSIPLGIISYEQYF. As DNA, the CDR3 is TGTGCCAGCAGTATCCCTCTGGGGATTATCTCCTACGAGCAGTACTTC.

The chain couples TRBV29-1 to TRBJ1-1; D is perhaps TRBD1 (5 bases). Germline V gene lookup returns CDR1 SQVTM and CDR2 ANQGSEA. V was cut by 0 bases and J by 4 bases, with 6 bases left in between. The CDR3 sequence is 12 residues long. The CDR3, as DNA: TGCAGCGTTGAAGAGGGACCCACTGAAGCTTTCTTT. Its translation: CSVEEGPTEAFF.

This chain uses TRBV2 with TRBJ2-3; no firm D call. The CDR3 is made up of 16 amino acids. Germline assignment: CDR1 SNHLY and CDR2 FYNNEI. Deletions cut 1 base from V and 0 bases from J, with 11 bases between. CDR3 region: CASSEGYTSSTDTQYF. The CDR3 region has the DNA TGTGCCAGCAGTGAAGGGTACACCTCTAGCACAGATACGCAGTATTTT.